This section outlines one T cell receptor beta chain sequence together with its context. This specimen belongs to a study of control samples from healthy donors and cancer patients. CDR3 length equals 14 residues. Germline V gene lookup returns CDR1 SGHNT and CDR2 YYREEE (reference sequence). With 0 bases clipped from V and 4 bases from J, the junction kept 1 base outside the gene matches. Profiled with immunoSEQ multiplex PCR; TCRdb holds only in-frame clones, not every one. This sample has around 94,000 clones, with 90% found just once. The source material was blood. The chain carries TRBV5-4 and TRBJ2-7; 10 positions agree with TRBD1. The sequence was obtained from a woman aged 18-35 years in good health. As DNA, the CDR3 is TGTGCCAGCAGCTTGGGGGACAGGGGATACGAGCAGTACTTC. The encoded protein is CASSLGDRGYEQYF. Filled out from reference TRBV5-4 and TRBJ2-7, the complete variable domain reads ETGVTQSPTHLIKTRGQQVTLRCSSQSGHNTVSWYQQALGQGPQFIFQYYREEENGRGNFPPRFSGLQFPNYSSELNVNALELDDSALYLCASSLGDRGYEQYFGPGTRLTVT.